The rows below give T cell receptor beta chains drawn from one sample of a study of T cells in localized non-small cell lung cancer. Sequencing was performed with immunoSEQ multiplex PCR; in TCRdb, only in-frame clones are kept and a portion is missing. The sample carries roughly 1,200 clones, around 20% recorded once. Specimen: normal lung tissue next to the tumor, collected before any cancer treatment. Receptor source: a male donor aged 60 or over with stage I lung adenocarcinoma. Each CDR3 is given with its conserved first and last residue. The D gene is left open where the match is weak. Size is stated for part of the rows, as once, few or many counts, or as a class when the clone is expanded.

medium-sized	TRBD2	TRBV11-3	TRBJ2-5	TGTGCCAGCAGTAAAGCGGGGCCCGGGGAGACCCAGTACTTC	CASSKAGPGETQYF
few	TRBD2	TRBV5-1	TRBJ2-3	TGCGCCAGCAGCTTGGCCGCGGGGGACACAGATACGCAGTATTTT	CASSLAAGDTDTQYF
few	TRBD1	TRBV28	TRBJ1-1	TGTGCCAGCTCCTCCGGGACAGTGGGGAACACTGAAGCTTTCTTT	CASSSGTVGNTEAFF
medium-sized	TRBD1	TRBV11-3	TRBJ1-2	TGTGCCAGCAGCCAAGGGGTTTTAGGGGGCCGGGACTATGGCTACACCTTC	CASSQGVLGGRDYGYTF
NA	TRBD1	TRBV30	TRBJ1-5	TGTGCCTGGAGTCCGGGACAGGGGCCTCAGCCCCAGCATTTT	CAWSPGQGPQPQHF
NA	TRBD2	TRBV19	TRBJ2-6	TGTGCCACCAAGTCCGGGACTAGCCTCTCTGGGGCCAACGTCCTGACTTTC	CATKSGTSLSGANVLTF
few	TRBD2	TRBV11-3	TRBJ2-1	TGTGCCAGCAGCCCTGGACTAGCGGGGGGGTACTACTCCTACAATGAGCAGTTCTTC	CASSPGLAGGYYSYNEQFF
few	TRBD2	TRBV6-8	TRBJ2-3	TGTGCCAGCAGTTTGACTAGCGGGGGCACAGATACGCAGTATTTT	CASSLTSGGTDTQYF
NA	NA	TRBV12-5	TRBJ2-7	TGTGCTAGTGAGGTCCAGGGGTGGAACGAGCAGTACTTC	CASEVQGWNEQYF
NA	TRBD2	TRBV19	TRBJ2-2	TGTGCCAGTAGTAGGACTAGCGGGGGATACACCGGGGAGCTGTTTTTT	CASSRTSGGYTGELFF
large	NA	TRBV6-8	TRBJ2-2	TGTGCCAGCAGCATGAACCGGGCGCCGAACACCGGGGAGCTGTTTTTT	CASSMNRAPNTGELFF
NA	TRBD1	TRBV19	TRBJ1-1	TGTGCCAGTAGTACCGCCTTGACAGGGAGTGAAGCTTTCTTT	CASSTALTGSEAFF
NA	NA	TRBV7-4	TRBJ2-7	TGTGCCAGCAGCGTAGAATGGACTACTGGGGAGCAGTACTTC	CASSVEWTTGEQYF
medium-sized	TRBD2	TRBV11-3	TRBJ2-3	TGTGCCAGCAGCTTACTAGCGGGGACTCAGGATACGCAGTATTTT	CASSLLAGTQDTQYF